This passage covers 14 T cell receptor beta chains from one sample sequenced in a study of T cell repertoires in cytomegalovirus infection. TCRdb ran MiXCR on the reads and lists one entry per CDR3 protein. The sample has just over 300,000 distinct CDR3 sequences, about 17% seen once; the top ten hold around 12%. Sequenced material: PBMCs. The source of these receptors is a human donor in good health (CMV status not recorded). Some clones in this sample may be carry-over from other donors' samples.

V is TRBV3-1 and J is TRBJ2-5; 9 nucleotides align to TRBD1. Germline V gene lookup returns CDR1 LGHDT and CDR2 YNNKEL (reference sequence). After removal of 2 bases from V and 3 bases from J, the junction contained 10 bases not matched to a gene. This CDR3 has 17 amino acids. For the CDR3, the DNA is TGTGCCAGCAGCCAACTCCGGGACAGGGATATAGAAGAGACCCAGTACTTC. It encodes CASSQLRDRDIEETQYF.

The chain carries TRBV5-1 and TRBJ2-7; TRBD1 is a possible D gene (5 bases). Trimming stripped 4 bases from V and 1 base from J, with 18 bases between. Germline CDR1 and CDR2: SGHRS and YFSETQ. There are 16 residues in the CDR3. CDR3 sequence (DNA): TGCGCCAGCAGCCCAAGCAGCAGGGCCGGGTCCTACGAGCAGTACTTC. As protein: CASSPSSRAGSYEQYF. Variable domain in full (rest from reference TRBV5-1 and TRBJ2-7): KAGVTQTPRYLIKTRGQQVTLSCSPISGHRSVSWYQQTPGQGLQFLFEYFSETQRNKGNFPGRFSGRQFSNSRSEMNVSTLELGDSALYLCASSPSSRAGSYEQYFGPGTRLTVT.

The chain carries TRBV29-1 and TRBJ1-1, with 7 bases lining up with TRBD1. Trimming cost V 6 bases and J 5 bases; bases outside gene matches: 18. The CDR3 length is 16 residues. Germline V gene lookup returns CDR1 SQVTM and CDR2 ANQGSEA. The CDR3 DNA follows: TGCAGCGTCGCAAAGAGACTTCACAGGGGAGAGACTGAAGCTTTCTTT. It is translated as CSVAKRLHRGETEAFF.

This clonotype came up a few times. The J gene is TRBJ2-5, the V gene TRBV24-1; possible D gene TRBD2, 7 bases. V dropped 4 bases and J dropped 4 bases, with 15 bases sitting between them. The CDR3 totals 15 residues. Germline CDR1 is KGHDR and CDR2 is SFDVKD. The CDR3 sequence: CATSEGGGPRETQYF. In nucleotides, the CDR3 is TGTGCCACCAGTGAGGGGGGGGGGCCGCGAGAGACCCAGTACTTC.

The chain links TRBV28 to TRBJ1-2; 9 bases align to TRBD1. The CDR3 has 16 amino acids. The J segment lost 0 bases and the V segment lost 7 bases, leaving 9 bases of the junction unmatched. Germline assignment: CDR1 MDHEN and CDR2 SYDVKM. The CDR3 DNA sequence: TGTGCCAGCACAAAACAGGGGGCCGGAGCTAACTATGGCTACACCTTC. Translation: CASTKQGAGANYGYTF.

This chain joins TRBV20-1 and TRBJ1-1; D not resolved. Germline V CDR1 and CDR2: DFQATT, SNEGSKA (reference sequence). Deletions cut 6 bases from V and 2 bases from J, with 16 bases between. The CDR3 sequence is 14 residues long. For the CDR3, the DNA is TGCAGTGCCCATTCGACTTACAGTAACACTGAAGCTTTCTTT. Encoded protein: CSAHSTYSNTEAFF.

The chain uses TRBV2 and TRBJ1-5; D unclear. Trimming pared 3 bases from V and 5 bases from J, leaving 8 bases between. Germline lookup yields CDR1 SNHLY and CDR2 FYNNEI. CDR3 length: 13 amino acids. The CDR3 DNA sequence: TGTGCCAGCAGTGATAACCCGTATCAGCCCCAGCATTTT. This gives the protein CASSDNPYQPQHF.

This clonotype was counted ten times or more. This chain joins TRBV7-2 and TRBJ2-7, with 8 bases identical to TRBD2. The germline CDR1 and CDR2 sequences are SGHTA and FQGNSA. The CDR3 contains 14 residues. V was clipped by 1 base and J by 2 bases; unmatched bases: 1. CDR3 loop: CASSLEGLAYEQYF. CDR3 coding DNA: TGTGCCAGCAGCTTAGAGGGACTAGCCTACGAGCAGTACTTC.

The chain combines TRBV18 with TRBJ1-6; TRBD1 agrees at 8 bases. J was trimmed by 8 bases and V by 4 bases; bases with no gene match: 7. The CDR3 is 15 residues long. The germline V gene has CDR1 KGHSH and CDR2 LQKENI. The CDR3 spells CASSRDRSGDSPLHF. The CDR3 DNA is TGTGCCAGCTCACGGGACAGGTCCGGCGATTCACCCCTCCACTTT.

This clonotype appeared many times. The rearrangement joins TRBV7-6 to TRBJ1-4; D is unclear. CDR3 length equals 13 residues. Per the germline V gene, CDR1 is SGHVS and CDR2 is FNYEAQ. Between the trimmed V and J ends, which lost 1 base and 7 bases, there was a span of 7 bases. The CDR3 loop reads CASSLVQLEKLFF. Written as DNA, the CDR3 is TGTGCCAGCAGCTTAGTACAGCTTGAAAAACTGTTTTTT. The full variable domain, in which reference TRBV7-6 and TRBJ1-4 provide the parts outside the CDR3, is GAGVSQSPRYKVTKRGQDVALRCDPISGHVSLYWYRQALGQGPEFLTYFNYEAQQDKSGLPNDRFSAERPEGSISTLTIQRTEQRDSAMYRCASSLVQLEKLFFGSGTQLSVL.

V usage is TRBV4-3 and J usage is TRBJ2-3; D unclear. V was pared by 0 bases and J by 4 bases, with 11 bases between. The CDR3 has 15 amino acids. Germline assignment: CDR1 LGHNA and CDR2 YSLEER. The CDR3 sequence is CASSQEPLAADTQYF. The CDR3 DNA reads TGCGCCAGCAGCCAAGAACCACTCGCCGCAGATACGCAGTATTTT.

This chain uses TRBV7-6 with TRBJ2-5; weak D call: TRBD1 (6 bases). Trimming removed 5 bases from V and 3 bases from J, with 16 bases in between. Germline V CDR1 and CDR2: SGHVS, FNYEAQ. The CDR3 runs to 15 residues. The CDR3 region has the DNA TGTGCCAGCAGCCCAAGCCAGGGGCCAAAAGAGACCCAGTACTTC. Translation gives CASSPSQGPKETQYF.

V gene TRBV19 combines with J gene TRBJ1-1; D is possibly TRBD1 (5 bases). This CDR3 is 14 amino acids long. Germline loops: CDR1 LNHDA, CDR2 SQIVND (reference sequence). The V end lost 3 bases, the J end lost 3 bases, and 11 bases lay between the germline ends. CDR3 amino acids: CASSIWGWDTEAFF. CDR3 coding DNA: TGTGCCAGTAGTATTTGGGGGTGGGACACTGAAGCTTTCTTT.

The chain joins TRBV7-2 to TRBJ1-5; a weak D match, TRBD1 (6 bases). The germline V gene encodes CDR1 SGHTA and CDR2 FQGNSA. The CDR3 runs to 17 residues. Trimming took 1 base from V and 2 from J, leaving 15 bases between them. In DNA, the CDR3 is TGTGCCAGCAGCTTAGGGTGGGCGGGACAAGGCAATCAGCCCCAGCATTTT. Translating gives CASSLGWAGQGNQPQHF.